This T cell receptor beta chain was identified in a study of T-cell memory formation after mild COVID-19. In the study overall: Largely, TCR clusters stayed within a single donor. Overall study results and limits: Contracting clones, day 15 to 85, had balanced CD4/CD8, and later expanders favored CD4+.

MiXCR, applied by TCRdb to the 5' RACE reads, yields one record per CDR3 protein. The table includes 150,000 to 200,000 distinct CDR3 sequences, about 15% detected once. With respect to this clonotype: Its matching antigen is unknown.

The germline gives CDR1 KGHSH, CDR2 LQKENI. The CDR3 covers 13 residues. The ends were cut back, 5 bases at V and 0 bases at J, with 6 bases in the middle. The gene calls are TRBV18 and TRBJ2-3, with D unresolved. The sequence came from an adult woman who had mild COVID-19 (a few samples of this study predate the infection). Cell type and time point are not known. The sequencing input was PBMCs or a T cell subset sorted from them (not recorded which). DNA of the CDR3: TGTGCCAGCTCAGCCACTAGCACAGATACGCAGTATTTT. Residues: CASSATSTDTQYF.